This T cell receptor (beta chain) was sequenced for a study of blood T cells in healthy people across ages. Sample-barcoded 5' priming and a J-beta primer mix drove a second PCR of roughly 6 to 12 cycles. Every sample produced at least 2.5 million CDR3-containing paired-end reads. Each CDR3 protein is one row after TCRdb ran MiXCR on the 5' RACE reads. The repertoire consists of around 800,000 distinct CDR3 sequences, with approximately 65% occurring once and the leading ten covering around a quarter. A few counts support this clonotype. Sequenced sample: blood. The sequence derives from a man aged 30 to 39 in good health.

The CDR3 region is CSARDLVMGDTQYF. CDR3 in DNA: TGCAGTGCTAGAGATCTAGTCATGGGTGATACGCAGTATTTT. V gene TRBV20-1 combines with J gene TRBJ2-3; D not certain. This CDR3 is built from 14 residues. Germline CDR1 is DFQATT and CDR2 is SNEGSKA (reference sequence). The V end lost 0 bases, the J end lost 6 bases, and 13 bases lay between the germline ends.